The clone carrying this TCR beta chain has a count of ten or more. Its antigen is as yet unknown. This specimen belongs to a study of T cells in Graves' hyperthyroidism and ophthalmopathy. V was trimmed by 6 bases and J by 5 bases, leaving 16 bases between them. CDR3 length: 14 residues. Uncontrolled infection, other autoimmune disease, pregnancy or lactation barred patients from enrollment. Diagnoses were established using clinical symptoms, serum thyroxine and TRAb, thyroid ultrasound and orbital computed tomography. General study points: Patients with ophthalmopathy were separated from those with stable hyperthyroidism by a 13 V-J model. Peripheral blood also featured most of the thyroid clonotypes expanded above 0.001.

Amplification yielded TCR beta CDR3 regions, with RNA transcripts as the source. In the first-round RT-PCR of the TCR CDR3, the HTBI primer set was used. From the multiplex PCR reads, TCRdb called clonotypes with MiXCR, one entry per CDR3 protein. The data contain approximately 400,000 distinct CDR3 sequences, approximately 14% of them seen just once; the ten biggest clones take up 13% to 15%. The sequenced sample was blood. The rearrangement uses TRBV12-3 or TRBV12-4 and TRBJ1-1; D may be TRBD1 (6 bases). This sequence originates from a woman aged 18-30 years with Graves' hyperthyroidism. CDR3 loop: CASSPQQGKTEAFF. Written as DNA, the CDR3 is TGTGCCAGCAGCCCCCAACAGGGTAAGACTGAAGCTTTCTTT.